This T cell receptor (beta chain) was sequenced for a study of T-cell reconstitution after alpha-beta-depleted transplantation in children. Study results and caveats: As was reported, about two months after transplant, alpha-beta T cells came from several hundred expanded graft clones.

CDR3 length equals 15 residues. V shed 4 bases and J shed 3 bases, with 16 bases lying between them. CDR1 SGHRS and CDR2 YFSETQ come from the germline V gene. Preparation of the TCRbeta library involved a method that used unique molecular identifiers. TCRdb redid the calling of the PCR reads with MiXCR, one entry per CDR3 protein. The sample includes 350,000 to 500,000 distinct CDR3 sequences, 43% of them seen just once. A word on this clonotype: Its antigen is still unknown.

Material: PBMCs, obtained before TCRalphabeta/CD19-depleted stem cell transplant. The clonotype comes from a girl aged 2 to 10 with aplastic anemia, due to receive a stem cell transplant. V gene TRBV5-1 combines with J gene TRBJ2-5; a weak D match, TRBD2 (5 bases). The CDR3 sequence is CASSLEYTRKETQYF. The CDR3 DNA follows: TGCGCCAGCAGCCTGGAGTATACTAGGAAAGAGACCCAGTACTTC.